These 15 T cell receptor beta chains originate from one sample sequenced in a study of somatic mutations in cytotoxic T cells in rheumatoid arthritis (TCRdb year 2017). Libraries were made using the immunoSEQ multiplex PCR assay. TCRdb carries this immuneACCESS record with in-frame sequences only. Its versions omit some clonotypes, under half of them owing to an unresolved V gene in the studies checked, with the rest unexplained. The sample table shows 4,000 to 5,000 clones, and 72% are seen once. More than 30% of the sample rests with the top ten. Specimen: CD8+ T cells sorted from blood. All receptors derive from an adult with rheumatoid arthritis.

This rearrangement joins TRBV11-2 to TRBJ2-7; 8 positions agree with TRBD1. This CDR3 is 14 amino acids long. From germline, CDR1 is SGHAT and CDR2 FQNNGV. V lost 1 base and J lost 3; bases outside the gene matches: 2. The CDR3 is CASSLGQGFYEQYF. Here the CDR3 DNA reads TGTGCCAGCAGCTTAGGACAGGGGTTCTACGAGCAGTACTTC.

This rearrangement joins TRBV10-3 to TRBJ2-3, with D uncertain. CDR1 and CDR2 (germline): ENHRY, SYGVKD. The CDR3 has 15 residues. V lost 3 bases to trimming and J lost 2 bases, with 12 bases between them. The CDR3 nucleotides are TGTGCCATCAGTGACTTAACTTCGGCCACAGATACGCAGTATTTT. It specifies CAISDLTSATDTQYF.

A word on this clone: Sequence at one end of the junction differs from germline and may be a read error. The rearrangement joins TRBV7-2 to TRBJ2-5; 8 bases fit TRBD1. This CDR3 is built from 16 residues. Germline CDR1 is SGHTA and CDR2 is FQGNSA. CDR3: CASNLVGTGIQETQYF. Written as DNA, the CDR3 is TGTGCCAGCAACTTAGTGGGGACAGGTATACAAGAGACCCAGTACTTC.

The genes are TRBV9 and TRBJ2-1; TRBD2 matches at 10 bases. Germline assignment: CDR1 SGDLS and CDR2 YYNGEE. The CDR3 runs to 15 residues. The V segment lost 3 bases and the J segment 2 bases; nucleotides outside the gene matches: 2. The CDR3 DNA is TGTGCCAGCAGCGCTAGCGGGGGAACCTACAATGAGCAGTTCTTC. This gives the protein CASSASGGTYNEQFF.

The J gene is TRBJ2-7, the V gene TRBV7-9, with 10 bases fitting TRBD2. The J segment lost 3 bases and the V segment lost 4 bases, leaving 3 bases of the junction unmatched. The CDR3 extends over 14 amino acids. CDR1 SEHNR and CDR2 FQNEAQ come from the germline V gene (reference sequence). The CDR3 sequence: CASSSSGGLYEQYF. In DNA, the CDR3 is TGTGCCAGCAGCTCTAGCGGGGGCCTCTACGAGCAGTACTTC.

This clone came up once. The V gene is TRBV7-2, the J gene TRBJ1-1; possible D gene TRBD1, 6 bases. This CDR3 has 17 residues. Germline V CDR1 and CDR2: SGHTA, FQGNSA. V was trimmed by 4 bases and J by 3 bases, leaving 21 bases between them. CDR3 sequence (DNA): TGTGCCAGCAGCTACTATATCGGGACGGCAGGGGACACTGAAGCTTTCTTT. Translated, it gives CASSYYIGTAGDTEAFF.

This rearrangement joins TRBV4-3 to TRBJ2-3, with TRBD2 matching 7 bases. The CDR3 extends over 16 amino acids. CDR1 is LGHNA, CDR2 YSLEER, per germline. The V segment lost 4 bases and the J segment 0 bases; nucleotides outside the gene matches: 7. CDR3 residues: CASSRGGGQSTDTQYF. CDR3 sequence (DNA): TGCGCCAGCAGCCGCGGGGGAGGTCAGAGCACAGATACGCAGTATTTT.

The chain recombines TRBV5-5 with TRBJ1-1; D is unclear. This CDR3 comprises 13 residues. The germline gives CDR1 SGHKS, CDR2 YYEKEE (reference sequence). The V and J ends lost 5 bases and 0 bases respectively, with 8 bases between them. The CDR3 loop is CASRHDLNTEAFF. The CDR3 DNA reads TGTGCCAGCAGACATGACCTGAACACTGAAGCTTTCTTT. Filled out from reference TRBV5-5 and TRBJ1-1, the complete variable domain reads DAGVTQSPTHLIKTRGQQVTLRCSPISGHKSVSWYQQVLGQGPQFIFQYYEKEERGRGNFPDRFSARQFPNYSSELNVNALLLGDSALYLCASRHDLNTEAFFGQGTRLTVV.

This clone turned up a few times. The V and J genes are TRBV7-9 and TRBJ2-2; D gene uncertain. The CDR3 sequence is 12 residues long. Per the germline V gene, CDR1 is SEHNR and CDR2 is FQNEAQ (reference sequence). V was pared by 5 bases and J by 9 bases, with 10 bases between. This CDR3 reads CASSLQSRELFF. Here the CDR3 DNA reads TGTGCCAGCAGCCTACAGTCCAGGGAGCTGTTTTTT.

The chain joins TRBV9 to TRBJ1-2; the D is unclear. This CDR3 contains 14 residues. V was clipped by 3 bases and J by 4 bases, with 13 bases between them. Germline CDR1 is SGDLS and CDR2 is YYNGEE. The CDR3 here is CASSGGRTVYGYTF. CDR3 nucleotides: TGTGCCAGCAGCGGTGGGAGGACCGTCTATGGCTACACCTTC.

This chain uses TRBV15 with TRBJ1-4; 9 nucleotides match TRBD1. The CDR3 spans 15 residues. Germline V lookup: CDR1 LNHNV, CDR2 YYDKDF (reference sequence). The V and J ends lost 5 bases and 6 bases, in that order; junction bases with no gene match: 7. The chain's CDR3 is CATSPTGGSHEKLFF. CDR3 nucleotides: TGTGCCACCAGCCCTACAGGGGGCTCTCATGAAAAACTGTTTTTT.

The rearrangement uses TRBV5-1 and TRBJ2-2, with D perhaps matching TRBD2 (5 bases). Germline lookup yields CDR1 SGHRS and CDR2 YFSETQ. The CDR3 is 13 residues long. Deletions cut 7 bases from V and 8 bases from J, with 15 bases between. As DNA, the CDR3 is TGCGCCAGCCGCCCGAATCTAGCAGGGGAGCTGTTTTTT. Translating gives CASRPNLAGELFF. Looking up the rest from reference TRBV5-1 and TRBJ2-2 gives the full variable domain: KAGVTQTPRYLIKTRGQQVTLSCSPISGHRSVSWYQQTPGQGLQFLFEYFSETQRNKGNFPGRFSGRQFSNSRSEMNVSTLELGDSALYLCASRPNLAGELFFGEGSRLTVL.

This sequence joins TRBV6-6 and TRBJ2-1; TRBD1 is a possible D gene (5 bases). This CDR3 is 14 amino acids long. Trimming stripped 4 bases from V and 3 bases from J, with 10 bases between. Per the germline V gene, CDR1 is MNHNY and CDR2 is SVGAGI (reference sequence). The DNA of the CDR3 is TGTGCCAGCAGTTCGGCAGGGAACTACAATGAGCAGTTCTTC. Protein: CASSSAGNYNEQFF.

This rearrangement joins TRBV7-8 to TRBJ2-7; possible D gene TRBD1, 6 bases. Trimming cost V 5 bases and J 4 bases, with 15 bases left between them. In germline, CDR1 is SGHVS, CDR2 FQNEAQ. CDR3 size: 14 residues. The chain's CDR3 is CASSPFGTRYEQYF. Written as DNA, the CDR3 is TGTGCCAGCAGCCCCTTCGGGACAAGGTACGAGCAGTACTTC. Full variable domain (missing parts from reference TRBV7-8 and TRBJ2-7): GAGVSQSPRYKVAKRGQDVALRCDPISGHVSLFWYQQALGQGPEFLTYFQNEAQLDKSGLPSDRFFAERPEGSVSTLKIQRTQQEDSAVYLCASSPFGTRYEQYFGPGTRLTVT.

In its sample, this clone was seen once. V is TRBV27 and J is TRBJ2-2, with a possible D match to TRBD2 (6 bases). Germline lookup yields CDR1 MNHEY and CDR2 SMNVEV (reference sequence). Between the trimmed V and J ends, which lost 5 bases and 1 base, there was a span of 11 bases. The CDR3 covers 15 residues. This CDR3 is CASSDRDLNTGELFF. The CDR3, as DNA: TGTGCCAGCAGTGACCGGGACTTGAACACCGGGGAGCTGTTTTTT.